The sequence of this T cell receptor beta chain was determined in a study of spatial heterogeneity in lung cancer. The overall study: Strong correlation linked TCR transcript counts in tumor regions to a T cell module score derived from matched bulk RNA-seq.

Between the trimmed V and J ends, which lost 6 bases and 9 bases, there was a span of 18 bases. CDR1 and CDR2 from the germline V gene are KGHSH and LQKENI. The CDR3 length is 14 residues. The time point denotes: sample taken at primary tumor resection. Without sorting, whole RNA was sequenced from tumor, nontumor lung or frozen PBMC. This clonotype is labeled as medium-sized (0.01 to 0.1%). What it binds is not known. Within a library made for alpha chains, this beta chain is off target, and its count is uninformative. Notes on the study in general: In tumors, expanded intratumoral alpha and beta TCR counts tracked mutation counts.

Carried by each TCR cDNA molecule was a unique molecular identifier. TCRdb ran MiXCR on the 5' RACE reads and lists one entry per CDR3 protein. The sample yields over 5,500 distinct CDR3 sequences, about 15% seen once. This sequence originates from a male donor with early-stage non-small cell lung cancer. The J gene is TRBJ2-1, the V gene TRBV18; no firm D call. The material was lung tumor tissue, obtained at surgery. CDR3 sequence reads: CASSPQQGMGEQFF. The CDR3 nucleotides read TGTGCCAGCTCCCCCCAACAAGGGATGGGTGAGCAGTTCTTC.